These 27 T cell receptor beta chains share one sample of origin, sequenced in a study of patients and donors after allogeneic stem cell transplantation. TCRdb passed the RT-PCR reads through MiXCR, listing each CDR3 protein once. The table includes roughly 960,000 distinct CDR3 sequences, around 17% detected once. Sample: blood, either unsorted or a sorted T cell fraction (not recorded which). The origin of the receptors is a human donor who was either an allogeneic HSCT recipient or a stem cell or donor lymphocyte infusion donor (not recorded which). It is not recorded whose cells these are; they may come from a transplant donor.

In its sample, this clonotype was seen a few times. This chain joins TRBV12-3 or TRBV12-4 and TRBJ2-1; unclear D gene. CDR3 length equals 13 residues. The V end was cut by 3 bases, the J end by 2 bases, with 5 bases between. This CDR3 is CASSFGTYNEQFF. The DNA for the CDR3 is TGTGCCAGCAGTTTTGGCACCTACAATGAGCAGTTCTTC.

The rearrangement joins TRBV28 to TRBJ2-3; 8 bases agree with TRBD2. Trimming removed 2 bases from V and 5 bases from J; junction bases left unmatched: 9. Germline V gene lookup returns CDR1 MDHEN and CDR2 SYDVKM. CDR3 length equals 16 residues. The CDR3 region has the DNA TGTGCCAGCAGTTTAGGGCGGGAGGCCCAGAAAGATACGCAGTATTTT. Translation: CASSLGREAQKDTQYF.

At least ten counts were recorded for this clonotype. The CDR3 reads CASSFSGYNEQFF. CDR3 nucleotides: TGTGCCAGCAGTTTTAGTGGCTACAATGAGCAGTTCTTC. This rearrangement joins TRBV12-3 or TRBV12-4 to TRBJ2-1; D is undetermined. The V gene lost 3 bases and the J gene lost 3 bases, with 6 bases spanning the gap. This CDR3 contains 13 residues.

The CDR3 protein is CASSLTWKGFNEQFF. The DNA of the CDR3 is TGTGCCAGCAGCTTAACTTGGAAAGGGTTCAATGAGCAGTTCTTC. The chain carries TRBV5-6 and TRBJ2-1; D call uncertain. V lost 2 bases, J lost 6 bases, and 15 bases lay in between. This CDR3 spans 15 amino acids. Germline assignment: CDR1 SGHDT and CDR2 YYEEEE. The variable domain in full, with the rest retrieved from reference TRBV5-6 and TRBJ2-1, is DAGVTQSPTHLIKTRGQQVTLRCSPKSGHDTVSWYQQALGQGPQFIFQYYEEEERQRGNFPDRFSGHQFPNYSSELNVNALLLGDSALYLCASSLTWKGFNEQFFGPGTRLTVL.

This clonotype showed up just a few times. V and J are TRBV12-3 or TRBV12-4 and TRBJ2-2; D is uncertain. The ends were cut back, 6 bases at V and 3 bases at J, with 11 bases in the middle. This CDR3 spans 14 amino acids. CDR3 sequence (DNA): TGTGCCAGCAGCTCCCAGTCGGACACCGGGGAGCTGTTTTTT. It specifies CASSSQSDTGELFF.

This clonotype has just a few counts. J is TRBJ2-1 and V is TRBV6-2 or TRBV6-3, with D possibly TRBD1 on 6 matching bases. CDR3 length: 13 amino acids. V was clipped by 7 bases and J by 6 bases, with 13 bases between them. Germline CDR1 reads MNHEY; CDR2 reads SVGEGT. This chain's CDR3 is CASKKGEFNEQFF. CDR3 nucleotides: TGTGCCAGCAAAAAGGGGGAATTCAATGAGCAGTTCTTC.

The sample holds a few counts of this clonotype. This rearrangement joins TRBV11-2 to TRBJ2-3; TRBD2 matches at 7 bases. The trim removed 7 bases at V and 10 bases at J, leaving 8 bases unmatched. The CDR3 extends over 12 amino acids. The germline CDR1 and CDR2 sequences are SGHAT and FQNNGV. The CDR3 DNA reads as TGTGCCAGCAACCTGGGAGGGTTTGCGCAGTATTTT. Amino acids: CASNLGGFAQYF.

The sample holds a few counts of this clonotype. The rearrangement uses TRBV11-2 and TRBJ2-3; D may match TRBD1 or TRBD2 (5 bases each). Trimming took 3 bases from V and 6 from J, leaving 19 bases between them. Looked up from germline, CDR1 is SGHAT and CDR2 is FQNNGV. The CDR3 is 16 amino acids. This CDR3 is CASSFSSRGWGDTQYF. The CDR3 nucleotides are TGTGCCAGCAGCTTCAGTTCGCGCGGGTGGGGGGATACGCAGTATTTT.

In its sample, this clonotype was seen many times. The rearrangement uses TRBV12-3 or TRBV12-4 and TRBJ2-7; 8 nucleotides align to TRBD1. Trimming took 0 bases from V and 7 from J; bases not matched to a gene: 20. CDR3 length: 19 amino acids. In nucleotides, the CDR3 is TGTGCCAGCAGTTTAGCGCGAAGTCTGCTGGGACAGGAGGGTAGTGAGCAGTACTTC. This encodes CASSLARSLLGQEGSEQYF.

This chain links TRBV6-1 with TRBJ2-3; weak D call: TRBD2 (7 bases). The CDR3 spans 15 residues. V was clipped by 6 bases and J by 4 bases, with 17 bases between them. Germline CDR1 reads MNHNS; CDR2 reads SASEGT. CDR3 sequence reads: CASRGGGSLPDTQYF. Here the CDR3 DNA reads TGTGCCAGCAGAGGCGGGGGCTCACTCCCAGATACGCAGTATTTT.

At least ten counts were recorded for this clonotype. CDR3 nucleotide sequence: TGTGCCAGCAGCCCCGGGGACAGCGCCCTAGCTTTCTTT. It is translated as CASSPGDSALAFF. The V call is TRBV7-6, the J call TRBJ1-1; TRBD1 matches at 7 bases. The V gene's germline CDR1 is SGHVS and CDR2 FNYEAQ. V shed 5 bases, J shed 10 bases, and the junction held 10 bases outside the gene matches. The CDR3 has 13 amino acids.

The V call is TRBV7-9, the J call TRBJ2-1; 8 bases map to TRBD2. CDR1 and CDR2 from the germline V gene are SEHNR and FQNEAQ (reference sequence). V lost 1 base, J lost 5 bases, and 7 bases stayed unmatched. The CDR3 covers 16 residues. The CDR3 reads CASSLDRAGDNNEQFF. The CDR3 DNA sequence: TGTGCCAGCAGCTTAGATCGAGCGGGAGACAACAATGAGCAGTTCTTC.

This clonotype was seen a handful of times. The rearrangement joins TRBV20-1 to TRBJ1-1; D gene ambiguous. In germline, CDR1 is DFQATT, CDR2 SNEGSKA (reference sequence). V dropped 2 bases and J dropped 2 bases, with 9 bases sitting between them. The CDR3 totals 13 residues. CDR3 sequence: CSARKGHNTEAFF. The CDR3 coding sequence is TGCAGTGCTAGAAAAGGGCATAACACTGAAGCTTTCTTT.

This clonotype was detected a few times. This rearrangement joins TRBV15 to TRBJ2-3; D not certain. V shed 2 bases and J shed 6 bases, with 9 bases lying between them. The CDR3 has 13 amino acids. CDR1 and CDR2 (germline): LNHNV, YYDKDF (reference sequence). This chain's CDR3 is CATSRSSVDTQYF. CDR3 sequence (DNA): TGTGCCACCAGCAGAAGTAGTGTGGATACGCAGTATTTT.

The chain employs TRBV4-1 and TRBJ2-7, with D perhaps matching TRBD1 or TRBD2 (5 bases each). Trimming stripped 3 bases from V and 6 bases from J, with 15 bases between. The germline gives CDR1 MGHRA, CDR2 YSYEKL. This CDR3 is 14 amino acids long. The CDR3 nucleotides read TGCGCCAGCAGCCAGAGGGAGCTAAGGGGCGAGCAGTACTTC. It is translated as CASSQRELRGEQYF.

This clonotype was observed a few times. A read error may explain this, as a much larger clone is one base away. The chain uses TRBV11-3 and TRBJ2-3, with D hard to call. The CDR3 extends over 12 amino acids. In germline, CDR1 is SGHNT, CDR2 YENEEA. V lost 1 base to trimming and J lost 5 bases, with 4 bases between them. The CDR3 reads CASSLAEDTQYF. DNA of the CDR3: TGTGCCAGCAGCTTAGCGGAAGATACGCAGTATTTT.

The chain is built from TRBV3-1 and TRBJ2-7, with TRBD2 matching 12 bases. Trimming took 5 bases from V and 5 from J; bases not matched to a gene: 4. This CDR3 has 14 residues. CDR1 and CDR2 from the germline V gene are LGHDT and YNNKEL (reference sequence). CDR3 sequence (DNA): TGTGCCAGCAGCTGGACTAGCGGGAAGAACGAGCAGTACTTC. This translates into CASSWTSGKNEQYF.

The CDR3 spells CASSLRGSSDYTF. CDR3 bases: TGTGCCAGCAGTTTAAGGGGGTCCTCCGACTACACCTTC. The chain links TRBV12-3 or TRBV12-4 to TRBJ1-2; D may be TRBD1 (6 bases). V was cut by 2 bases and J by 10 bases, with 14 bases left in between. CDR3 length equals 13 residues.

The rearrangement links TRBV24-1 to TRBJ2-1; D gene uncertain. From germline, CDR1 is KGHDR and CDR2 SFDVKD. Deletions cut 8 bases from V and 5 bases from J, with 12 bases between. The CDR3 consists of 13 residues. CDR3 sequence: CATTMSSHNEQFF. The CDR3 bases are TGTGCCACCACTATGTCGAGTCACAATGAGCAGTTCTTC.

This clonotype was counted ten times or more. The chain carries TRBV5-1 and TRBJ2-3; the D gene is possibly TRBD2 (6 bases). The CDR3 is 16 residues long. Germline loops: CDR1 SGHRS, CDR2 YFSETQ. Between the trimmed V and J ends, which lost 1 base and 0 bases, there was a span of 12 bases. The CDR3 coding sequence is TGCGCCAGCAGCTTGACTGGCGGGGCTAGCACAGATACGCAGTATTTT. Residues: CASSLTGGASTDTQYF. Variable domain in full (rest from reference TRBV5-1 and TRBJ2-3): KAGVTQTPRYLIKTRGQQVTLSCSPISGHRSVSWYQQTPGQGLQFLFEYFSETQRNKGNFPGRFSGRQFSNSRSEMNVSTLELGDSALYLCASSLTGGASTDTQYFGPGTRLTVL.

This chain uses TRBV5-1 with TRBJ1-2; D gene unclear. CDR3 length: 12 amino acids. Germline CDR1 is SGHRS and CDR2 is YFSETQ. Trimming took off 3 bases at V and 8 bases at J, with 11 bases between the two ends. Here the CDR3 reads CASSSPMGGYTF. The CDR3 coding sequence is TGCGCCAGCAGCTCCCCCATGGGCGGCTACACCTTC.

The chain joins TRBV6-5 to TRBJ2-1, with TRBD2 matching 8 bases. Germline V CDR1 and CDR2: MNHEY, SVGAGI. V lost 3 bases, J lost 4 bases, and 5 bases stayed unmatched. CDR3 length equals 15 residues. The CDR3: CASSYSGAGYNEQFF. DNA for the CDR3: TGTGCCAGCAGTTATAGCGGGGCGGGATACAATGAGCAGTTCTTC.

The chain links TRBV7-2 to TRBJ2-1; no definite D call. Germline CDR1 reads SGHTA; CDR2 reads FQGNSA. Between the trimmed V and J ends, which lost 1 base and 3 bases, there was a span of 10 bases. The CDR3 has 15 amino acids. CDR3 in DNA: TGTGCCAGCAGCTTAGTAGTACTCGACTACAATGAGCAGTTCTTC. Translating gives CASSLVVLDYNEQFF. Full variable domain (outside the CDR3, taken from reference TRBV7-2 and TRBJ2-1): GAGVSQSPSNKVTEKGKDVELRCDPISGHTALYWYRQSLGQGLEFLIYFQGNSAPDKSGLPSDRFSAERTGGSVSTLTIQRTQQEDSAVYLCASSLVVLDYNEQFFGPGTRLTVL.

This clonotype was seen repeatedly, ten times or more. An end of the junction differs from the germline gene, which may be a read error. This chain links TRBV5-1 with TRBJ2-5; either TRBD1 or TRBD2 may fit D (5 bases each). Looked up from germline, CDR1 is SGHRS and CDR2 is YFSETQ. The CDR3 runs to 13 residues. CDR3 coding DNA: TGTGCCAGCAGTTTGGGGGTCCAAGAGACCCAGTACTTC. It yields the protein CASSLGVQETQYF.

This chain joins TRBV5-1 and TRBJ2-2; 10 nucleotides line up with TRBD1. CDR1 is SGHRS, CDR2 YFSETQ, per germline. CDR3 length: 16 residues. The V and J ends lost 4 bases and 4 bases, in that order; junction bases with no gene match: 7. CDR3 in DNA: TGCGCCAGCAGCCCCGACAGGGGGCGGGCCACCGGGGAGCTGTTTTTT. Residues: CASSPDRGRATGELFF. Together with reference TRBV5-1 and TRBJ2-2, the CDR3 gives the full variable domain: KAGVTQTPRYLIKTRGQQVTLSCSPISGHRSVSWYQQTPGQGLQFLFEYFSETQRNKGNFPGRFSGRQFSNSRSEMNVSTLELGDSALYLCASSPDRGRATGELFFGEGSRLTVL.

This clonotype was counted only a few times. The chain links TRBV6-1 to TRBJ1-3; D is perhaps TRBD1 (6 bases). The germline CDR1 and CDR2 sequences are MNHNS and SASEGT. Trimming left V 6 bases short and J 4 bases short, with 16 bases between. This CDR3 is 15 amino acids long. The CDR3 spells CASSRIQGSGNTIYF. The CDR3 nucleotides are TGTGCCAGCAGCCGAATACAGGGTTCCGGAAACACCATATATTTT.

CDR3 in DNA: TGTGCCAGCAGCTTAGGAACAGGGTGGGAGCAGTTCTTC. Its translation is CASSLGTGWEQFF. V gene TRBV7-9 combines with J gene TRBJ2-1; D might be TRBD1 (6 bases). The CDR3 sequence is 13 residues long. With 1 base removed from V and 10 bases from J, the gap between germline ends came to 11 bases. Germline V gene data show CDR1 as SEHNR and CDR2 as FQNEAQ (reference sequence).